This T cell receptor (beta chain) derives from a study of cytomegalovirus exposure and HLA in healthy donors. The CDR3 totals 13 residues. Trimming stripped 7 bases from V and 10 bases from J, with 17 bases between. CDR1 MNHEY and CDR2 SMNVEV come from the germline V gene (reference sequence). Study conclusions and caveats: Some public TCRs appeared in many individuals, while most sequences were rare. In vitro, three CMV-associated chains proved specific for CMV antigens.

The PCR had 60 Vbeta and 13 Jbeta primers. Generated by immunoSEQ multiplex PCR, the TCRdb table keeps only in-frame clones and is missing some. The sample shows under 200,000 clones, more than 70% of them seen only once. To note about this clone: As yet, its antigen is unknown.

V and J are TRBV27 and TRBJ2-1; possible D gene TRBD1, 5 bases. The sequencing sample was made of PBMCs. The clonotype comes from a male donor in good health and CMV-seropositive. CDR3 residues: CASIKRGTEEQFF. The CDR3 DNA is TGTGCCAGCATCAAAAGGGGAACGGAGGAGCAGTTCTTC.